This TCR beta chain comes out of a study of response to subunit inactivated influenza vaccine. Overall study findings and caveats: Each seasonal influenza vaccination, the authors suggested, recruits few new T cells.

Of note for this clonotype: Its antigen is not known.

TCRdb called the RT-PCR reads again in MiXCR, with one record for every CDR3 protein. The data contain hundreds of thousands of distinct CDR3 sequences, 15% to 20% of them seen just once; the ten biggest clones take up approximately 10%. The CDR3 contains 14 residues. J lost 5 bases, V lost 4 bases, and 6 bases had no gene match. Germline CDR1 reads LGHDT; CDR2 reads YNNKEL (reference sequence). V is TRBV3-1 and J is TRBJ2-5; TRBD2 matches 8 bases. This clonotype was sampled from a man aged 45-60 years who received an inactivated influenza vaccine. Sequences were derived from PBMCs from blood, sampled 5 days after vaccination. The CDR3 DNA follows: TGTGCCAGCAGCCGCAGCGGGAGATGGGAGACCCAGTACTTC. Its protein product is CASSRSGRWETQYF.